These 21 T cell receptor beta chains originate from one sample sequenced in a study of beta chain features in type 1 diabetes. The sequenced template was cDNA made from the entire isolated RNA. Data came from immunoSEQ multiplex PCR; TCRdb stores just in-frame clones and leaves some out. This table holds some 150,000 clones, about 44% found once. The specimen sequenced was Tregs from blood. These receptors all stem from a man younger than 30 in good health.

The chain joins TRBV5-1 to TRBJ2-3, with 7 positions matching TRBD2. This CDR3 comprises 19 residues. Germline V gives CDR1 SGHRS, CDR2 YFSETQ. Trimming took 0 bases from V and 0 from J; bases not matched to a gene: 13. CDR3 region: CASSLVARGSGSSTDTQYF. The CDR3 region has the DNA TGCGCCAGCAGCTTGGTGGCGCGCGGTAGCGGGTCTAGCACAGATACGCAGTATTTT. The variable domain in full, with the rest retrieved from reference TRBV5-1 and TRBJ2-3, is KAGVTQTPRYLIKTRGQQVTLSCSPISGHRSVSWYQQTPGQGLQFLFEYFSETQRNKGNFPGRFSGRQFSNSRSEMNVSTLELGDSALYLCASSLVARGSGSSTDTQYFGPGTRLTVL.

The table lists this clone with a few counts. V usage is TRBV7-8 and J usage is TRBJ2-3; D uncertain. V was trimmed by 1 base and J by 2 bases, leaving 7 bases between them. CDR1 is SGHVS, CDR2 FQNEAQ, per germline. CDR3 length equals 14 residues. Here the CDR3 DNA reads TGTGCCAGCAGCTTAGGACTGATCACAGATACGCAGTATTTT. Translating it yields CASSLGLITDTQYF.

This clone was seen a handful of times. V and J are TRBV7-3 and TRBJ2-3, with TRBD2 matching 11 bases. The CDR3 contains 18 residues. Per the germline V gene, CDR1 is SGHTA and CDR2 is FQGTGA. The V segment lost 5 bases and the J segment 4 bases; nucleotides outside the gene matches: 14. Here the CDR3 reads CASSQGAIAGGPSDTQYF. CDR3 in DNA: TGTGCCAGCAGCCAGGGGGCCATAGCGGGGGGGCCCTCAGATACGCAGTATTTT.

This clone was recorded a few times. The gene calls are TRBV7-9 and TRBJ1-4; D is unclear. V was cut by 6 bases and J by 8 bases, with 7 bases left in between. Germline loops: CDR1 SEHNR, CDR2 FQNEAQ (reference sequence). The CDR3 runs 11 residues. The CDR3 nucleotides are TGTGCCAGCAGGATACAGGAAAAACTGTTTTTT. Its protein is CASRIQEKLFF.

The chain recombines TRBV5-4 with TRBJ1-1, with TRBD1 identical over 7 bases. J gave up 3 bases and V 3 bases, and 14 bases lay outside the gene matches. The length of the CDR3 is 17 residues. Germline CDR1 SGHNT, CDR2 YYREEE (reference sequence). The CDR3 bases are TGTGCCAGCAGCTCCAAACTTCGGCGGACAGGATACACTGAAGCTTTCTTT. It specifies CASSSKLRRTGYTEAFF.

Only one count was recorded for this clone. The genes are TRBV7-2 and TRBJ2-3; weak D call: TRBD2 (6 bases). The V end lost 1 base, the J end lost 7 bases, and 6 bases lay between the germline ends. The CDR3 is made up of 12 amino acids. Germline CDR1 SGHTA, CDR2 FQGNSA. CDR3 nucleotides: TGTGCCAGCAGCTTAGGGGACTATACGCAGTATTTT. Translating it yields CASSLGDYTQYF.

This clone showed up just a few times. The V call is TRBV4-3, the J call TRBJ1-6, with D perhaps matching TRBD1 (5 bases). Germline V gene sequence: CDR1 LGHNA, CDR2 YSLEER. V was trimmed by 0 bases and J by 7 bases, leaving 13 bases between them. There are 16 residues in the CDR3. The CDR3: CASSQDPQGLNSPLHF. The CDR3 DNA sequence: TGCGCCAGCAGCCAAGACCCTCAGGGTCTCAATTCACCCCTCCACTTT.

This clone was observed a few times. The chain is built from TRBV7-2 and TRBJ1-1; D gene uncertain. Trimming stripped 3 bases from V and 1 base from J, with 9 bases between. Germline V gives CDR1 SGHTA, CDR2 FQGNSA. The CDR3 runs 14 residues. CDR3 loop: CASSFRRGNTEAFF. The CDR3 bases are TGTGCCAGCAGCTTTAGACGGGGGAACACTGAAGCTTTCTTT.

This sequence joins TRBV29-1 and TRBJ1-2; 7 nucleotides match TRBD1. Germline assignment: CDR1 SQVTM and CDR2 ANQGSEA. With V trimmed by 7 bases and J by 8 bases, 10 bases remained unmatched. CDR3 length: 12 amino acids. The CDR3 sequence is CSAAVYRGGYTF. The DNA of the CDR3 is TGCAGCGCTGCCGTTTACAGGGGAGGCTACACCTTC.

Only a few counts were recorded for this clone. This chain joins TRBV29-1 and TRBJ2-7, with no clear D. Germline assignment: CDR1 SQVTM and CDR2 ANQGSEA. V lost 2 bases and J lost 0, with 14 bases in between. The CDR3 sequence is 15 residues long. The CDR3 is CSVEWLSRISYEQYF. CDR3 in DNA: TGCAGCGTTGAATGGCTCAGCAGGATCTCCTACGAGCAGTACTTC.

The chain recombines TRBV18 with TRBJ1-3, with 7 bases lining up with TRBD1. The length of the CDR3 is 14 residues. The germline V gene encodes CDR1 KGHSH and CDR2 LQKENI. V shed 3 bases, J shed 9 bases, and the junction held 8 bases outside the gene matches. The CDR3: CASSPNDREGTIYF. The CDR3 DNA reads TGTGCCAGCTCACCCAACGACAGGGAAGGCACCATATATTTT.

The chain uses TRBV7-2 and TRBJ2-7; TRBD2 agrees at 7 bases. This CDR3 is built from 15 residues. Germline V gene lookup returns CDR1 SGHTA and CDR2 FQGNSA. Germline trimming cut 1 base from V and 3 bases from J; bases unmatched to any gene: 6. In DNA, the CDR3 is TGTGCCAGCAGCTTAGTAAGCGGGGTTTACTACGAGCAGTACTTC. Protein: CASSLVSGVYYEQYF.

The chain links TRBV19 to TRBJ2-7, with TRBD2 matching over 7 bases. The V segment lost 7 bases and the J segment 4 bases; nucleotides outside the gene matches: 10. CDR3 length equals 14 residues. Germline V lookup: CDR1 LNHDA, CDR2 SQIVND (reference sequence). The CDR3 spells CASKREGSEYEQYF. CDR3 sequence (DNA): TGTGCCAGTAAAAGGGAGGGAAGCGAGTACGAGCAGTACTTC.

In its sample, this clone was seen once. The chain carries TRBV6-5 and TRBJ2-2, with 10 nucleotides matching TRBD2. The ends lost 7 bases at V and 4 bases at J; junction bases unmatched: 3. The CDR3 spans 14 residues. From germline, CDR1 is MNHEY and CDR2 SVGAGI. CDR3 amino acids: CASIAGGTTGELFF. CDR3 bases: TGTGCCAGCATAGCGGGGGGTACCACCGGGGAGCTGTTTTTT.

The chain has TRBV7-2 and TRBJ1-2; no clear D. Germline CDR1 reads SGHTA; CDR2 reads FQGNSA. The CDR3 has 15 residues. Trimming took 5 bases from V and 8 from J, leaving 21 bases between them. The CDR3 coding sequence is TGTGCCAGCAGCCTCCTGGGCCCCTCATCGGGGGGCTACACCTTC. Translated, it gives CASSLLGPSSGGYTF.

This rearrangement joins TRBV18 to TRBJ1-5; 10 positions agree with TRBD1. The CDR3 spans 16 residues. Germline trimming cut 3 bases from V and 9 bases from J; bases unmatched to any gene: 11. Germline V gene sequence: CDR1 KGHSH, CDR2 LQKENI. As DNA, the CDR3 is TGTGCCAGCTCACCGTCGGACAGGGGGGGGGATGGGCCCCAGCATTTT. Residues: CASSPSDRGGDGPQHF. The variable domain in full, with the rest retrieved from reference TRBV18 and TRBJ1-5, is NAGVMQNPRHLVRRRGQEARLRCSPMKGHSHVYWYRQLPEEGLKFMVYLQKENIIDESGMPKERFSAEFPKEGPSILRIQQVVRGDSAAYFCASSPSDRGGDGPQHFGDGTRLSIL.

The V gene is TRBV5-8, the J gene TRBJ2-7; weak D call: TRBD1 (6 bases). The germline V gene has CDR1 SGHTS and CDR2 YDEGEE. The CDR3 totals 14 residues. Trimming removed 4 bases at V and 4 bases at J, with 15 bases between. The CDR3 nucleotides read TGTGCCAGCAGCACGGACAGAACCTCTTACGAGCAGTACTTC. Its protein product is CASSTDRTSYEQYF.

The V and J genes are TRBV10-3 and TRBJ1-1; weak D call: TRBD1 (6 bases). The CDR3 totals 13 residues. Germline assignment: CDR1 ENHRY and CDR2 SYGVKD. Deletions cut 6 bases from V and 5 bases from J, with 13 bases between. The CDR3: CAIRDSRSTEAFF. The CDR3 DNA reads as TGTGCCATCAGGGACAGTCGAAGTACTGAAGCTTTCTTT.

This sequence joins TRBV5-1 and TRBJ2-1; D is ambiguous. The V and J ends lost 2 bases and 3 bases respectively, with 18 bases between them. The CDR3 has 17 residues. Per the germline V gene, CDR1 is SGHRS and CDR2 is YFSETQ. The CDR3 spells CASSLRPDTPLYNEQFF. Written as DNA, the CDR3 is TGCGCCAGCAGCTTACGCCCCGACACCCCTCTCTACAATGAGCAGTTCTTC.

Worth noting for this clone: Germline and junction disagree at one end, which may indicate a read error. This CDR3 reads CASRLAGGSYEQYF. The DNA of the CDR3 is TGTGCCAGCAGGTTAGCGGGAGGCTCCTACGAGCAGTACTTC. This rearrangement joins TRBV11-2 to TRBJ2-7; 10 nucleotides agree with TRBD2. The CDR3 length is 14 residues. Germline V gene data show CDR1 as SGHAT and CDR2 as FQNNGV.

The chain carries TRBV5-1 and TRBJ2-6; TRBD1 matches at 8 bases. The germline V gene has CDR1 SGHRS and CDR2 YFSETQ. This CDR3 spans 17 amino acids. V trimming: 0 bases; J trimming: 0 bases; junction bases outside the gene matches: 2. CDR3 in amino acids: CASSLAGTGSGANVLTF. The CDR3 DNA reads TGCGCCAGCAGCTTGGCCGGGACAGGCTCTGGGGCCAACGTCCTGACTTTC.